This T cell receptor (beta chain) originates from a study of control samples from healthy donors and cancer patients. Details on this clone: Other DNA variants within this sample encode the same CDR3.

This CDR3 has 14 amino acids. V dropped 6 bases and J dropped 0 bases, with 8 bases sitting between them. CDR1 is MNHEY and CDR2 is SVGAGI in the germline V gene. Only in-frame clones appear in the TCRdb table, and some are missing; sequencing was by immunoSEQ multiplex PCR. The repertoire holds some 150,000 clones, with 75% to 95% as singletons. The sequence came from a woman aged 25 to 39 in good health. Material: blood. The V and J genes are TRBV6-5 and TRBJ2-2; unclear D gene. The CDR3 protein is CASRRTANTGELFF. CDR3 in DNA: TGTGCCAGCAGACGGACGGCGAACACCGGGGAGCTGTTTTTT.